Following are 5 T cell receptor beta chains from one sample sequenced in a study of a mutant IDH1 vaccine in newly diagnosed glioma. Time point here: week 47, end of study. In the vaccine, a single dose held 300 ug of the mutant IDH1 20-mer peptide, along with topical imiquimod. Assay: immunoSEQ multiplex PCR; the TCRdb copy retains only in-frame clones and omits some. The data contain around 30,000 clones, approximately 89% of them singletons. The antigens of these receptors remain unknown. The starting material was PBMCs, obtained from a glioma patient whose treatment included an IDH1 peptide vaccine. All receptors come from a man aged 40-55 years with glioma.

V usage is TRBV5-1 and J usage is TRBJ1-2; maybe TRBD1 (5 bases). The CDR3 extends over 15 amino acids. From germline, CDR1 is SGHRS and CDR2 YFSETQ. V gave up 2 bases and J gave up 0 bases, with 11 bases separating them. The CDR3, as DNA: TGCGCCAGCAGCTTACAGGCAACCCCTAACTATGGCTACACCTTC. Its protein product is CASSLQATPNYGYTF. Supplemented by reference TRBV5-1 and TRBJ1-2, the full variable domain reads KAGVTQTPRYLIKTRGQQVTLSCSPISGHRSVSWYQQTPGQGLQFLFEYFSETQRNKGNFPGRFSGRQFSNSRSEMNVSTLELGDSALYLCASSLQATPNYGYTFGSGTRLTVV.

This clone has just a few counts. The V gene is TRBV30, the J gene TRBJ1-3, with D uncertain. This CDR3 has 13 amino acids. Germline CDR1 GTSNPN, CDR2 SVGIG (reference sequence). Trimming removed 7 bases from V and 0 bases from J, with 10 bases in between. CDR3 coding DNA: TGTGCCTTTTCCCAGAGCTCTGGAAACACCATATATTTT. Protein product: CAFSQSSGNTIYF. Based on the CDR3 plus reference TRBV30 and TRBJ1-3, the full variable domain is SQTIHQWPATLVQPVGSPLSLECTVEGTSNPNLYWYRQAAGRGLQLLFYSVGIGQISSEVPQNLSASRPQDRQFILSSKKLLLSDSGFYLCAFSQSSGNTIYFGEGSWLTVV.

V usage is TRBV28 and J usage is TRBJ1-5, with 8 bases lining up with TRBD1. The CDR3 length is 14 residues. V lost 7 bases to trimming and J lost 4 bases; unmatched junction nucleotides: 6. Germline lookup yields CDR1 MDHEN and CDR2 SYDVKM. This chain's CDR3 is CASTRQGKNQPQHF. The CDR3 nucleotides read TGTGCCAGCACCCGACAGGGGAAGAATCAGCCCCAGCATTTT.

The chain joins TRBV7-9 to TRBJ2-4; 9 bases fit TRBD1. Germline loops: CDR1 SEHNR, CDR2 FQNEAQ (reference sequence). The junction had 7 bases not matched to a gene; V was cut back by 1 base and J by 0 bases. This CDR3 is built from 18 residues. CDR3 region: CASSLGGQGALAKNIQYF. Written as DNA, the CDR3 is TGTGCCAGCAGCTTAGGGGGACAGGGAGCTCTAGCCAAAAACATTCAGTACTTC.

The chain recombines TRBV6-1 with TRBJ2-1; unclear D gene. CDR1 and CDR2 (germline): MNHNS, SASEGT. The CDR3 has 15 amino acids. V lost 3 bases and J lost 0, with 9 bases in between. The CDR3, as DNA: TGTGCCAGCAGTGAGAACCTAGGCTCCTACAATGAGCAGTTCTTC. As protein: CASSENLGSYNEQFF.